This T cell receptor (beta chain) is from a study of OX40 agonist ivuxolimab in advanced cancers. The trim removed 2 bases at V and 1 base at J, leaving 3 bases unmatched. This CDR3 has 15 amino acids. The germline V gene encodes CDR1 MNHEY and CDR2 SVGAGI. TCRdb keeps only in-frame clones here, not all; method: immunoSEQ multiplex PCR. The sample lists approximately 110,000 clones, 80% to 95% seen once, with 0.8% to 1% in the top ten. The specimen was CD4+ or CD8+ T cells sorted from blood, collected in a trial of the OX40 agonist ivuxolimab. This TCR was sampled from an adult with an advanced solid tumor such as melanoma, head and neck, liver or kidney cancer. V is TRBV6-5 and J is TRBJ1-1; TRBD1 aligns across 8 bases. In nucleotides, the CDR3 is TGTGCCAGCAGTTACGACAGGGGAACGAACACTGAAGCTTTCTTT. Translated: CASSYDRGTNTEAFF.